This TCR beta chain appears in the sequencing data of a study of T cell changes during pregnancy in multiple sclerosis (dated by TCRdb to the late 2010s). Looking at the study overall: In women with multiple sclerosis, the researchers looked at how the T cell repertoire shifted as pregnancy progressed.

The CDR3 covers 14 residues, taking in both the cysteine and the phenylalanine. The sequence is cut down to CDR3 DNA, 42 bases in frame from base 1. V sheds 5 bases and J sheds 2 bases, leaving 12 bases between their ends. CDR1 is given as SEHNR and CDR2 as FQNEAQ, both from the germline V gene (reference sequence). The library was prepared using the immunoSEQ multiplex PCR assay. In its TCRdb copy, this immuneACCESS table keeps in-frame sequences only and misses some clones. Where compared with another copy, unresolved V genes explain less than half of these, and the others have no known cause. This sample has approximately 28,000 clones in its table, and just over 90% of those were observed once. 5% to 6% of the sample belongs to the ten largest clones. This clone was recorded a few times. What antigen it recognizes has not been identified. No clone much larger than this one lies a single base away; base qualities are absent.

This sequence originates from a female donor with multiple sclerosis, enrolled in a pregnancy study. The material was CD8+ T cells from peripheral blood mononuclear cells, obtained before pregnancy. The chain employs TRBV7-9 and TRBJ1-2; possibly the D gene is TRBD1, per 6 matching bases. The encoded CDR3 is CASSPGHENYGYTF. The DNA sequence is given as TGTGCCAGCAGCCCGGGACACGAGAACTATGGCTACACCTTC. The CDR3, completed at both ends by the reference TRBV7-9 and TRBJ1-2 genes, gives the full variable domain DTGVSQNPRHKITKRGQNVTFRCDPISEHNRLYWYRQTLGQGPEFLTYFQNEAQLEKSRLLSDRFSAERPKGSFSTLEIQRTEQGDSAMYLCASSPGHENYGYTFGSGTRLTVV.